Listed below are T cell receptor beta chains from one sample, sequenced in a study of shared clonotypes between healthy human individuals. TCRdb's table, derived via immunoSEQ multiplex PCR, lists solely in-frame clones and lacks some. The table includes around 2.5 million clones, 80% to 95% detected once. Sequenced sample: naive CD4+ T cells from PBMCs. The receptors shown here come from a man between 18 and 35 years old in good health. Some clones in this sample may be carry-over from other donors' samples. Both conserved end residues are part of each CDR3. The order of the fields is CDR3 length, V gene, J gene, CDR3 protein.

16	TRBV15	TRBJ2-3	CATSVQGTGSTDTQYF
16	TRBV5-1	TRBJ2-1	CASSLGRGAGYNEQFF
15	TRBV18	TRBJ1-2	CASSPLNEQHYGYTF
12	TRBV15	TRBJ2-3	CATSRAKDTQYF
14	TRBV5-5	TRBJ2-7	CASSSPPISYEQYF
18	TRBV11-2	TRBJ2-3	CASSLAGLAGKRTDTQYF
13	TRBV5-1	TRBJ2-3	CASSSGGTDTQYF
13	TRBV28	TRBJ2-1	CASSPSNLVVQFF
13	TRBV6-1	TRBJ2-1	CASSELADNEQFF
11	TRBV20-1	TRBJ1-1	CSARVGAEAFF
15	TRBV9	TRBJ2-4	CASSTRPGTGGIQYF